This T cell receptor (beta chain) was recorded in a study of monozygotic twins with inflammatory bowel disease. The UMIs carried a 6-nucleotide sample barcode, and they were added by template switching. From the 5' RACE reads, TCRdb lists one entry per CDR3 protein and no DNA. The table lists hundreds of thousands of distinct CDR3 sequences, with more than 4.5% in the top ten. The CDR3 has 13 residues. Germline CDR1 reads SQVTM; CDR2 reads ANQGSEA. Whole blood without T cell sorting served as the source of isolated total RNA. V is TRBV29-1 and J is TRBJ2-5. The clonotype comes from a human donor with ulcerative colitis or Crohn's disease, or a healthy co-twin of an affected twin (not recorded which). The specimen sequenced was blood. The CDR3 sequence: CSVERGFEETQYF.